This T cell receptor beta chain was sequenced during a study of T cell clusters in autoimmune cytopenias. CDR3 length: 15 residues. Germline V gene data show CDR1 as GTSNPN and CDR2 as SVGIG (reference sequence). With respect to this clonotype: Its antigen is unidentified.

Roughly 38,000 genome equivalents of blood DNA were amplified for TRB. One tube held mixed TRB-A and TRB-B primer pools for touch-down PCR. TCRdb reprocessed the multiplex PCR reads, with one entry per CDR3 protein and no DNA. This sample's table has a few thousand distinct CDR3 sequences. Study results and caveats: Primary autoimmune cytopenia patients appeared to lack physiological T cell clusters present in healthy donors.

V is TRBV30 and J is TRBJ1-6. The source is a human donor with an autoimmune cytopenia or autoimmune hepatitis (not recorded which). The sample comprised peripheral blood. CDR3 protein: CAWNPRNSYNSPLHF.